One and the same sample provided the 7 T cell receptor beta chains below, sequenced in a study of T cell repertoires in aging, cancer and after chemotherapy. TCR beta rearrangements were amplified from peripheral blood genomic DNA. Rearranged V-D-J TRB sequences were amplified with a mixed TRB-A/B primer pool. TCRdb reanalysed the multiplex PCR reads using MiXCR and keeps one entry per CDR3 protein. The data show around 6,700 distinct CDR3 sequences, 53% seen once. What was sequenced was blood. The receptor set was obtained from a human donor with a solid tumor.

This chain links TRBV7-9 with TRBJ2-7; D not certain. CDR3 length equals 11 residues. CDR1 and CDR2 (germline): SEHNR, FQNEAQ (reference sequence). The V and J ends lost 2 bases and 6 bases respectively, with 5 bases between them. In DNA, the CDR3 is TGTGCCAGCAGCTTACTGCGCGAGCAGTACTTC. It codes for CASSLLREQYF. Complete variable domain (other parts from reference TRBV7-9 and TRBJ2-7): DTGVSQNPRHKITKRGQNVTFRCDPISEHNRLYWYRQTLGQGPEFLTYFQNEAQLEKSRLLSDRFSAERPKGSFSTLEIQRTEQGDSAMYLCASSLLREQYFGPGTRLTVT.

The chain carries TRBV5-1 and TRBJ2-3; the match to TRBD2 covers 8 bases. The CDR3 is 14 amino acids. The V segment lost 3 bases and the J segment 2 bases; nucleotides outside the gene matches: 2. Germline CDR1 SGHRS, CDR2 YFSETQ. The CDR3 region has the DNA TGCGCCAGCAGCTCGGGGGGGAACACAGATACGCAGTATTTT. Protein: CASSSGGNTDTQYF.

The genes are TRBV30 and TRBJ2-7; D uncertain. The V end lost 3 bases, the J end lost 4 bases, and 19 bases lay between the germline ends. Germline V gene sequence: CDR1 GTSNPN, CDR2 SVGIG (reference sequence). The CDR3 consists of 15 residues. The CDR3 sequence: CAWRMERIGKYEQYF. DNA for the CDR3: TGTGCCTGGAGAATGGAGCGAATTGGTAAGTACGAGCAGTACTTC.

V usage is TRBV28 and J usage is TRBJ1-2; D unclear. With 7 bases removed from V and 1 base from J, the gap between germline ends came to 19 bases. Germline assignment: CDR1 MDHEN and CDR2 SYDVKM. This CDR3 comprises 16 residues. CDR3 sequence (DNA): TGTGCCAGCATGAAGGCCCTTAGGTCTCGTAACTATGGCTACACCTTC. Its translation is CASMKALRSRNYGYTF.

The V call is TRBV11-2, the J call TRBJ2-2; no reliable D call. The germline gives CDR1 SGHAT, CDR2 FQNNGV. The CDR3 totals 15 residues. V lost 2 bases to trimming and J lost 4 bases, with 11 bases between them. The DNA of the CDR3 is TGTGCCAGCAGCTTACTGAGAAGTGGCACCGGGGAGCTGTTTTTT. Translated: CASSLLRSGTGELFF.

The genes are TRBV6-5 and TRBJ2-7; 10 positions match TRBD2. Trimming cost V 6 bases and J 9 bases; bases outside gene matches: 11. From germline, CDR1 is MNHEY and CDR2 SVGAGI. This CDR3 is 14 amino acids long. CDR3 loop: CASRSGTSVLGQYF. The CDR3 DNA reads TGTGCCAGCAGGAGCGGGACTAGCGTTTTAGGGCAGTACTTC.

The chain carries TRBV13 and TRBJ2-7, with D perhaps being TRBD1 or TRBD2 (5 bases each). Trimming cost V 5 bases and J 3 bases, with 20 bases left between them. CDR1 is PRHDT, CDR2 FYEKMQ, per germline (reference sequence). The CDR3 length is 16 residues. CDR3 residues: CASSEGRRYLHYEQYF. The CDR3 DNA follows: TGTGCCAGCAGCGAGGGACGCCGGTACCTCCACTACGAGCAGTACTTC.